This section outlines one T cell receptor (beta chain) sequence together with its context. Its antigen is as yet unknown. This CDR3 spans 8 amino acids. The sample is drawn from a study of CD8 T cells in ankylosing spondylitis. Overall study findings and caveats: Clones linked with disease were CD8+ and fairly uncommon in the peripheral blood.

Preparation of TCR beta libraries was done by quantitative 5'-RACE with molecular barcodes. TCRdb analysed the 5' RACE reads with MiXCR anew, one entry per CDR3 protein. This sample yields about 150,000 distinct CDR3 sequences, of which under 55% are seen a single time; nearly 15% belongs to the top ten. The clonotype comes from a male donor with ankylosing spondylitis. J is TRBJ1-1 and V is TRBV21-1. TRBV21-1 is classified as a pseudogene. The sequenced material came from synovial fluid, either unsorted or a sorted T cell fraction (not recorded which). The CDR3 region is CASSTAFF. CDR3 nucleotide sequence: TGTGCCAGCAGCACGGCGTTCTTT.